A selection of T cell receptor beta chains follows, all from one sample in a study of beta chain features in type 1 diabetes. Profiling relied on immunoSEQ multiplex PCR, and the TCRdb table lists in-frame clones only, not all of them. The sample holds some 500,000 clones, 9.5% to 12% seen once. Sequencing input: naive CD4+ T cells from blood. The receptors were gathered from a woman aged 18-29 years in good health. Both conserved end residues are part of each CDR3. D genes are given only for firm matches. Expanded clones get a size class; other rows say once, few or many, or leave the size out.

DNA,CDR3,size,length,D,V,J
TGTGCCAGCAGCCCCCCGAACACCGGGGAGCTGTTTTTT,CASSPPNTGELFF,few,13,NA,TRBV9,TRBJ2-2
TGTGCCAGCAGCTTAGAAGCAGGGGGCGCATATGGCTACACCTTC,CASSLEAGGAYGYTF,once,15,TRBD1,TRBV7-2,TRBJ1-2
TGTGCCAGCAGCCGCGGGATTCGCGGTGCCTACACCTTC,CASSRGIRGAYTF,few,13,NA,TRBV14,TRBJ1-2
TGTGCCAGCAGCTTCGGGGGTACAGATACGCAGTATTTT,CASSFGGTDTQYF,NA,13,NA,TRBV7-2,TRBJ2-3
TGTGCCAGCAGTGGTGGCGCGGGAGCCGTTAATGAGCAGTTCTTC,CASSGGAGAVNEQFF,few,15,TRBD2,TRBV7-9,TRBJ2-1
TGTGCCAGTAGTTTTCGAGGGGGTGAGCAGTTCTTC,CASSFRGGEQFF,NA,12,NA,TRBV19,TRBJ2-1
TGCAGTGCTAGTGGGGTCGAAAAACTGTTTTTT,CSASGVEKLFF,once,11,NA,TRBV20-1,TRBJ1-4
TGTGCCAGCAGCGAGCACCGAAGGGGTTCACCCCTCCACTTT,CASSEHRRGSPLHF,NA,14,NA,TRBV9,TRBJ1-6
TGTGCCAGCAGCCGAGAGACAGGAAGGGCCACAGATACGCAGTATTTT,CASSRETGRATDTQYF,few,16,NA,TRBV14,TRBJ2-3
TGTGCCAGCAGTTACTCGACAGGGAATGAGCAGTTCTTC,CASSYSTGNEQFF,NA,13,TRBD1,TRBV6-6,TRBJ2-1
TGTGCCTGGAGTCGTACCGGGGAGCTGTTTTTT,CAWSRTGELFF,few,11,NA,TRBV30,TRBJ2-2
TGTGCCTGGAGTCCCCTTACTCTGGGACTAGCGGAAGCAATGGGCGAGACCCAGTACTTC,CAWSPLTLGLAEAMGETQYF,few,20,TRBD2,TRBV30,TRBJ2-5
TGTGCCACCAGCAGAGATGGGAGCGGGAGGTACGAGCAGTACTTC,CATSRDGSGRYEQYF,NA,15,TRBD2,TRBV15,TRBJ2-7
TGTGCCAGCAGCCAAGTACTGGGGTTCTATGGCTACACCTTC,CASSQVLGFYGYTF,NA,14,NA,TRBV14,TRBJ1-2
TGCGCCAGCAGCTTGGGACGGGAGACAGGGTTACGACAAGAGACCCAGTACTTC,CASSLGRETGLRQETQYF,few,18,NA,TRBV5-1,TRBJ2-5
TGTGCCAGCAGCAACGTCAGACGGGGAGAAAAACTGTTTTTT,CASSNVRRGEKLFF,NA,14,NA,TRBV6-5,TRBJ1-4
TGTGCCAGCAGCCCCCTGTTCCGGGGTTCAGCCAAAAACATTCAGTACTTC,CASSPLFRGSAKNIQYF,NA,17,NA,TRBV7-6,TRBJ2-4
TGCGCCAGCAGCCAAGGTGGGGACAGAGTCCTTTACAATGAGCAGTTCTTC,CASSQGGDRVLYNEQFF,few,17,TRBD1,TRBV4-3,TRBJ2-1